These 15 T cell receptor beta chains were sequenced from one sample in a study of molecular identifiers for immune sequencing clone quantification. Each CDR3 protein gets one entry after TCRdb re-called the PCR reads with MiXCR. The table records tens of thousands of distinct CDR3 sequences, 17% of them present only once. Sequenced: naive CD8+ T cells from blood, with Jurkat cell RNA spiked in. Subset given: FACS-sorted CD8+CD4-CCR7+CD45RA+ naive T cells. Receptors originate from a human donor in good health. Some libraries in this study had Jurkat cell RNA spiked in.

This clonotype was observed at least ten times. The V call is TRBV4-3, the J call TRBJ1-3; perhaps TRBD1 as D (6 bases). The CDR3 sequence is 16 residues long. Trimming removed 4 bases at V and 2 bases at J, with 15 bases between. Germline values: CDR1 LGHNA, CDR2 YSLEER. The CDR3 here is CASSPGARGPGNTIYF. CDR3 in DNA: TGCGCCAGCAGCCCGGGGGCCAGGGGCCCTGGAAACACCATATATTTT.

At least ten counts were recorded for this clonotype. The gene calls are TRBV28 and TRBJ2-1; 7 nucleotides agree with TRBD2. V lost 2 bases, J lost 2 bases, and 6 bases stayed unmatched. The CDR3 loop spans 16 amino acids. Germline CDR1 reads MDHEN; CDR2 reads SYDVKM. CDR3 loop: CASSLMWAGAYNEQFF. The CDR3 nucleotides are TGTGCCAGCAGTTTAATGTGGGCGGGAGCCTACAATGAGCAGTTCTTC.

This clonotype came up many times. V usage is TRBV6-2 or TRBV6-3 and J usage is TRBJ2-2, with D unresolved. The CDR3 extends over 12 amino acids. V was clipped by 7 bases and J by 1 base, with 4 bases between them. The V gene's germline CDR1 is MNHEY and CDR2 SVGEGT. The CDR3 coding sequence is TGTGCCAGCATGGGGAACACCGGGGAGCTGTTTTTT. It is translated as CASMGNTGELFF.

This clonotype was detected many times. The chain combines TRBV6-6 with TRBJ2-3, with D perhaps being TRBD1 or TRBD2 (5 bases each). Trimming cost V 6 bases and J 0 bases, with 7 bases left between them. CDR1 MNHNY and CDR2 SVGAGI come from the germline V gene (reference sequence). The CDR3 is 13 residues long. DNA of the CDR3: TGTGCCAGCAGCGGGGCTAGCACAGATACGCAGTATTTT. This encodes CASSGASTDTQYF.

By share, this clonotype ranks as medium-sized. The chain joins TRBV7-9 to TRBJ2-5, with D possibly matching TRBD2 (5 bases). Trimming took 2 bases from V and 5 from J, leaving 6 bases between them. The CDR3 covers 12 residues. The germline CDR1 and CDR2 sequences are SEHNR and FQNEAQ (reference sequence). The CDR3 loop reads CASSLTSETQYF. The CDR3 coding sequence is TGTGCCAGCAGCTTAACTAGTGAGACCCAGTACTTC. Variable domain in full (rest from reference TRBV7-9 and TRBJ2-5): DTGVSQNPRHKITKRGQNVTFRCDPISEHNRLYWYRQTLGQGPEFLTYFQNEAQLEKSRLLSDRFSAERPKGSFSTLEIQRTEQGDSAMYLCASSLTSETQYFGPGTRLLVL.

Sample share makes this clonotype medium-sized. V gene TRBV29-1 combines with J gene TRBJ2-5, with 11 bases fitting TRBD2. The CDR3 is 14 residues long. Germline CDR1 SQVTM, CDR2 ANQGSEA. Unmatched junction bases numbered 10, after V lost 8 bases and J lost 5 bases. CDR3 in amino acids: CSTRLAGRSETQYF. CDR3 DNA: TGCAGCACCAGACTAGCGGGGAGATCGGAGACCCAGTACTTC.

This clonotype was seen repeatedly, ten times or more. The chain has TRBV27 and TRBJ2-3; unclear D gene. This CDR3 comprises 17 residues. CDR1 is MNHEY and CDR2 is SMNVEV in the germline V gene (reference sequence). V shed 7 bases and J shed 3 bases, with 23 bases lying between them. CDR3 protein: CASTPVLGPKITDTQYF. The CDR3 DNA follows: TGTGCCAGCACTCCAGTTCTCGGGCCAAAAATTACAGATACGCAGTATTTT.

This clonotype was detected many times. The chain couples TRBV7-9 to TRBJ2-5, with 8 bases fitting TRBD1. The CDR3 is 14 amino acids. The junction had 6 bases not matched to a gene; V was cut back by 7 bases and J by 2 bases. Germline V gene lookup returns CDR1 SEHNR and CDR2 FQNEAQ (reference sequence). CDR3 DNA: TGTGCCAGCACCCCGGACAGGGAACAAGAGACCCAGTACTTC. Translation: CASTPDREQETQYF.

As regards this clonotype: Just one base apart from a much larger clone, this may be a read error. Here the CDR3 reads CASSLLIRGNTGEPFF. CDR3 coding DNA: TGTGCCAGCAGCTTATTAATCCGTGGGAACACCGGGGAGCCGTTTTTT. The J gene is TRBJ2-2, the V gene TRBV7-9, with D possibly TRBD2 on 5 matching bases. Germline V gene sequence: CDR1 SEHNR, CDR2 FQNEAQ (reference sequence). The CDR3 spans 16 residues.

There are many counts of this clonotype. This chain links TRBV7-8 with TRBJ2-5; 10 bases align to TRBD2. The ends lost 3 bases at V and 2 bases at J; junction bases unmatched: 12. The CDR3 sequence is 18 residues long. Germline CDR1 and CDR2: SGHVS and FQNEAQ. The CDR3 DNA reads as TGTGCCAGCAGCTTCTCCCCCAGCGGGAGGGGTGGGCAAGAGACCCAGTACTTC. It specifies CASSFSPSGRGGQETQYF.

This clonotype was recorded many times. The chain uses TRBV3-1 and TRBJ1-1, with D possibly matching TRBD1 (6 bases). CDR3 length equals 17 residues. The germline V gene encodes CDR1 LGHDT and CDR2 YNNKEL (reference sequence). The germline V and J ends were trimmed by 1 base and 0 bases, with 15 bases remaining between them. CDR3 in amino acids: CASSQGGGGNLNTEAFF. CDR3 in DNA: TGTGCCAGCAGCCAAGGAGGAGGGGGGAACTTGAACACTGAAGCTTTCTTT.

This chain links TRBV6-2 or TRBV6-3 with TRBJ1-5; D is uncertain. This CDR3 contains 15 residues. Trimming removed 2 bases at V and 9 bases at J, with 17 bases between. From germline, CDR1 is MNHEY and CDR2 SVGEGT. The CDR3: CASSYGANSNWPQHF. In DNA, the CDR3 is TGTGCCAGCAGTTACGGAGCCAATAGCAATTGGCCCCAGCATTTT.

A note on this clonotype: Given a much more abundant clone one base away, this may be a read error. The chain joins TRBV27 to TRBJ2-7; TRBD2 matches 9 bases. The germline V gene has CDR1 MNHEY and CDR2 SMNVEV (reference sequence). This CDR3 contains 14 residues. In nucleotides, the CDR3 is TGTGCCAGCAGTTTGACTAGCGGATCCATTGAGCGGTACTTC. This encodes CASSLTSGSIERYF.

DNA for the CDR3: TGTGCCAGCTCACCATCCTTACAGCTGAACACTGAAGCTTTCTTT. This encodes CASSPSLQLNTEAFF. V gene TRBV18 combines with J gene TRBJ1-1; D not certain. This CDR3 contains 15 residues. Germline loops: CDR1 KGHSH, CDR2 LQKENI. Trimming left V 2 bases short and J 0 bases short, with 10 bases between.

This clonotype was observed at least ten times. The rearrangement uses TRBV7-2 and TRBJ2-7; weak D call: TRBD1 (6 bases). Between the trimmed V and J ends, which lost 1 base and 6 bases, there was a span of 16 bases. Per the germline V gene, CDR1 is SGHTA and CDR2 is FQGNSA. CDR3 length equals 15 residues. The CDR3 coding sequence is TGTGCCAGCAGCTTAGAAGGAAGGGGGTTATGCGAGCAGTACTTC. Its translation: CASSLEGRGLCEQYF.